This TCR beta chain was sequenced during a study of T cell responses to AZD1222 COVID-19 vaccine. For this clone: Its specificity is unknown.

Study conclusions and caveats: White British ancestry dominated among donors, who included more females, and clonal diversity was possibly underestimated. Spike-specific TCR breadth rose after two AZD1222 doses, and depth rose as well. CD4 TCRs linked to vaccination spanned spike, dominating at 160-218 and 743-854.

The germline V and J ends were trimmed by 2 bases and 10 bases, with 6 bases remaining between them. The CDR3 length is 12 residues. The data were produced by immunoSEQ multiplex PCR, yet TCRdb's version contains in-frame clones alone and is incomplete. The top ten clones hold around 1.3% of a sample with around 150,000 clones, 94% of them seen once. The rearrangement joins TRBV12-3 or TRBV12-4 to TRBJ1-6; D may be TRBD1 (5 bases). Source: peripheral blood, taken on day 0 of AZD1222 vaccination. This clonotype was obtained from an adult in good health. CDR3 amino acids: CASSLWGSPLHF. The CDR3 nucleotides are TGTGCCAGCAGTTTATGGGGGTCACCCCTCCACTTT.